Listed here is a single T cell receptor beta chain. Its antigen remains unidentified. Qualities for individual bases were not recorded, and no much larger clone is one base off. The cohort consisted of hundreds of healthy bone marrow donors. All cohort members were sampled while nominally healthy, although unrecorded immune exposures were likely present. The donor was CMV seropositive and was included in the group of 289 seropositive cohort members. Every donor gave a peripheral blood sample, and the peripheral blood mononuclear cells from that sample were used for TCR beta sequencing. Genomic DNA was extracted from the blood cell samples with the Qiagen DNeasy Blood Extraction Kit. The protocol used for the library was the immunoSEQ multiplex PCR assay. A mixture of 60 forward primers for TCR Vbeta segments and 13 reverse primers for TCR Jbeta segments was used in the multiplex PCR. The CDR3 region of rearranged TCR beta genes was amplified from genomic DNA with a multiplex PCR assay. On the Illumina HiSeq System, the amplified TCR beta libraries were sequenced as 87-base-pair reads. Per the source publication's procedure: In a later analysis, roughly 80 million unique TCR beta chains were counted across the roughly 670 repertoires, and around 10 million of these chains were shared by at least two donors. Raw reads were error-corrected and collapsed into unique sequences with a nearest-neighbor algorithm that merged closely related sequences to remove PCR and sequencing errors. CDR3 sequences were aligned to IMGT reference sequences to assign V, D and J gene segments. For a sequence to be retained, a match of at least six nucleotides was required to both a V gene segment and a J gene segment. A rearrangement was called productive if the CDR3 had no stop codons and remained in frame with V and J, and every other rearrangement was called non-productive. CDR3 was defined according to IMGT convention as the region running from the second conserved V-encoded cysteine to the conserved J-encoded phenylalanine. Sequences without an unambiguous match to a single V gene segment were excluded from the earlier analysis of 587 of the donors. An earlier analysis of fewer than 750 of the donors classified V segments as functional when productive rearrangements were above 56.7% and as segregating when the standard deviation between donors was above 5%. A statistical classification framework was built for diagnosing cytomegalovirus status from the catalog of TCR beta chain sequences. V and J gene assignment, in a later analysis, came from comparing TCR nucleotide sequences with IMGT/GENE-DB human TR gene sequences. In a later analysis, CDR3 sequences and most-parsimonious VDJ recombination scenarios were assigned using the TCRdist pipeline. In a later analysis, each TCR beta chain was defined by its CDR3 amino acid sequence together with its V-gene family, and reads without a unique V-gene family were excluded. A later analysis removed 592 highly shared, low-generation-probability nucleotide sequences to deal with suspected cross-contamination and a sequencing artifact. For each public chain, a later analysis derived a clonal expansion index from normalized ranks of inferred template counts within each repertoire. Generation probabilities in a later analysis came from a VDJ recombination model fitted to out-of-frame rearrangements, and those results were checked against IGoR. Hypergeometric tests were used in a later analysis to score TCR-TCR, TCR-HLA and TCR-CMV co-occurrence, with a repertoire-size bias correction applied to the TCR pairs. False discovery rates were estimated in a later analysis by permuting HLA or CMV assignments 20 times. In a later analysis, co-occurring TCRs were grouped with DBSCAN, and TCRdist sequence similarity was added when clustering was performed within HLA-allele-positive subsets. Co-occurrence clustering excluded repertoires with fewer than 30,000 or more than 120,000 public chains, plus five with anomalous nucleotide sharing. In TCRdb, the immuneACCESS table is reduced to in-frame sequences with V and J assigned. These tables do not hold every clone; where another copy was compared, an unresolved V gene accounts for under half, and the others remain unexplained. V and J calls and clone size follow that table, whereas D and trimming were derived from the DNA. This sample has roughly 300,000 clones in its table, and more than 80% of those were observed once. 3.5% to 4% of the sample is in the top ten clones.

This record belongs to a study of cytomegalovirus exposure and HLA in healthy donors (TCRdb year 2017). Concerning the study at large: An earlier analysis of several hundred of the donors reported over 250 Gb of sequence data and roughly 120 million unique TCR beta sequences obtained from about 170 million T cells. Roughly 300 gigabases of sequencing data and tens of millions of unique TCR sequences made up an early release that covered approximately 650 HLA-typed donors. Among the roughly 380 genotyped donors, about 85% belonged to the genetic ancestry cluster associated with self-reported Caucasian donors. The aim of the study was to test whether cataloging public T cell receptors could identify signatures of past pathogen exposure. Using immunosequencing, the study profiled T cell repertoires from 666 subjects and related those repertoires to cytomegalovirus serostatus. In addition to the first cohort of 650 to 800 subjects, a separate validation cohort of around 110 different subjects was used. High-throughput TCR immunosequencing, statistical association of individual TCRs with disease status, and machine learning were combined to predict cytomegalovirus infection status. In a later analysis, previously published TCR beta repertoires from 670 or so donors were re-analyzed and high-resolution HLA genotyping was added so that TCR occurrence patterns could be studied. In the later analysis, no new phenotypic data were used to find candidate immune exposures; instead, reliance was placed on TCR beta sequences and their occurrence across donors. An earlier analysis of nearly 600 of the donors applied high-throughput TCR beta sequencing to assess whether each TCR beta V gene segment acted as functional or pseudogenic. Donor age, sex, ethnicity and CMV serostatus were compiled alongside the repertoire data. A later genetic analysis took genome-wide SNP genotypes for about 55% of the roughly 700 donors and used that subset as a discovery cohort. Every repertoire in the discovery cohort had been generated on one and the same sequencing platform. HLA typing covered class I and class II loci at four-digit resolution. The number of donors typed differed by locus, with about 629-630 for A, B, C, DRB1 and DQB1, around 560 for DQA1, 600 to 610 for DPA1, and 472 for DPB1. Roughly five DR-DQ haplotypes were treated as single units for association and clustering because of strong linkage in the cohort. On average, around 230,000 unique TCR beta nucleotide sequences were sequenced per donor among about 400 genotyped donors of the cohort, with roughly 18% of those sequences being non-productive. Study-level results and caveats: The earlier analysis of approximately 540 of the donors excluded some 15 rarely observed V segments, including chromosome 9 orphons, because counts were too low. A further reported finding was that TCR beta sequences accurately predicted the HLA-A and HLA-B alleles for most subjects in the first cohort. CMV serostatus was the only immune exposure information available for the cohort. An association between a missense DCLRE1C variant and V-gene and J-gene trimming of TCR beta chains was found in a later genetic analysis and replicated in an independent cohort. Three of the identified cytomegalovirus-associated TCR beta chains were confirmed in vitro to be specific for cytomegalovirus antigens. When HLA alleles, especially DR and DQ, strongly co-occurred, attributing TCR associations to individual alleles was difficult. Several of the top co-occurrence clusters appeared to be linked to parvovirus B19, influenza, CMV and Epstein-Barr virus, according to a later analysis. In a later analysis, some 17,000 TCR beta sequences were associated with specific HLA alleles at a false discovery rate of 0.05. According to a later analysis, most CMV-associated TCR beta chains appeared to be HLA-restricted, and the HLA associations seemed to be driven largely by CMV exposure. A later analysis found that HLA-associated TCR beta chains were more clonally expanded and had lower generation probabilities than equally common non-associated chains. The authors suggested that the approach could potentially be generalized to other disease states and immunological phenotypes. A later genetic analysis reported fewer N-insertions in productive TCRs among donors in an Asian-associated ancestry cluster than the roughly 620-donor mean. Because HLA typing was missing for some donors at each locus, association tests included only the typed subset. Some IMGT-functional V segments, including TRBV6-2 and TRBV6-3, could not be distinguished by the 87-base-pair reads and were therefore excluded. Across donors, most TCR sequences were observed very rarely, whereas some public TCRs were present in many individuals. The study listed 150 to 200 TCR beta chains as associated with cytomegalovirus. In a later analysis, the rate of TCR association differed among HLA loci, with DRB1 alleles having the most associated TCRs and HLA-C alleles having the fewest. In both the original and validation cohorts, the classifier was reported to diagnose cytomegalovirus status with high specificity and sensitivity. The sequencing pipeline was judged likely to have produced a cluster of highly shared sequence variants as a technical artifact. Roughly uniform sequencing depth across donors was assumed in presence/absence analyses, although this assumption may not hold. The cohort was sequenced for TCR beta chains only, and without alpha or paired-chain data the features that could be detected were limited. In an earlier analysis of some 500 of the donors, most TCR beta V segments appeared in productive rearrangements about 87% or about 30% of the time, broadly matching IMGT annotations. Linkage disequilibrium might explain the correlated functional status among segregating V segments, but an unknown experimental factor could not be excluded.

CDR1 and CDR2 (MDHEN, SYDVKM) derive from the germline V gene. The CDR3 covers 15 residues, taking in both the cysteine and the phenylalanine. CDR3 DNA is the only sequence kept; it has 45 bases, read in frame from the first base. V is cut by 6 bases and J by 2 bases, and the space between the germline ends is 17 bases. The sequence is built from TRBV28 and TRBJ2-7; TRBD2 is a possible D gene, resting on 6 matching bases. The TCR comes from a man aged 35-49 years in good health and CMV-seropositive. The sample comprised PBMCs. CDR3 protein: CASSTRQRVAYEQYF. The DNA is TGTGCCAGCAGCACCCGACAGCGGGTTGCCTACGAGCAGTACTTC.